The 26 T cell receptor beta chains below all came from one sample that was sequenced in a study of graft-versus-host responses after intestinal transplantation. Lymphocytes from graft epithelium and lamina propria were isolated. Profiling relied on immunoSEQ multiplex PCR, and the TCRdb table lists in-frame clones only, not all of them. This table has about 5,700 clones, over 65% appearing once. The input for sequencing was ileum tissue, taken around 290 days after intestinal transplant. These receptors were obtained from a human patient who received an intestinal transplant, so some T cells may come from the graft donor.

The chain has TRBV5-6 and TRBJ2-1, with D possibly being TRBD2 (5 bases). Trimming stripped 0 bases from V and 3 bases from J, with 16 bases between. Germline CDR1 is SGHDT and CDR2 is YYEEEE. The CDR3 runs 17 residues. Here the CDR3 reads CASSLEVRLAVYNEQFF. The CDR3 coding sequence is TGTGCCAGCAGCTTGGAGGTACGGCTAGCAGTCTACAATGAGCAGTTCTTC.

This clone was seen more than once but under ten times. The rearrangement links TRBV6-6 to TRBJ1-3, with D perhaps TRBD1 (5 bases). Germline V gene data show CDR1 as MNHNY and CDR2 as SVGAGI (reference sequence). The CDR3 has 15 residues. V was pared by 2 bases and J by 0 bases, with 8 bases between. DNA for the CDR3: TGTGCCAGCAGTTACCCGGGGCGCTCTGGAAACACCATATATTTT. Translating gives CASSYPGRSGNTIYF.

V gene TRBV5-1 combines with J gene TRBJ1-1, with 9 bases lining up with TRBD1. The CDR3 loop spans 14 amino acids. Germline CDR1 and CDR2: SGHRS and YFSETQ. J gave up 4 bases and V 4 bases, and 5 bases lay outside the gene matches. The CDR3 nucleotides are TGCGCCAGCAGCATCGGACAGGGGAGCACTGAAGCTTTCTTT. It codes for CASSIGQGSTEAFF.

The chain has TRBV7-9 and TRBJ2-7; TRBD2 matches at 13 bases. CDR1 is SEHNR, CDR2 FQNEAQ, per germline (reference sequence). V lost 4 bases and J lost 6; bases outside the gene matches: 0. The CDR3 has 13 residues. The DNA for the CDR3 is TGTGCCAGCAGCTGGACTAGCGGGAGCGAGCAGTACTTC. It codes for CASSWTSGSEQYF.

This clone has more than one count but fewer than ten. CDR3 residues: CASSSGVGHEKLFF. For the CDR3, the DNA is TGTGCCAGCAGTTCGGGGGTAGGGCATGAAAAACTGTTTTTT. V and J are TRBV6-5 and TRBJ1-4; a possible D gene is TRBD1 (5 bases). Germline V lookup: CDR1 MNHEY, CDR2 SVGAGI. The CDR3 runs to 14 residues. Trimming took 4 bases from V and 6 from J, leaving 12 bases between them.

The chain's CDR3 is CAWKENQNSPLHF. In nucleotides, the CDR3 is TGTGCCTGGAAGGAGAATCAAAATTCACCCCTCCACTTT. The gene calls are TRBV30 and TRBJ1-6; D is unclear. The germline V and J ends were trimmed by 4 bases and 7 bases, with 11 bases remaining between them. This CDR3 contains 13 residues. Germline V CDR1 and CDR2: GTSNPN, SVGIG (reference sequence).

The DNA of the CDR3 is TGTGCCAGCAGCTTAGTATGGGGACTAGCGGGGCCGAGCTCCTACAATGAGCAGTTCTTC. This gives the protein CASSLVWGLAGPSSYNEQFF. This rearrangement joins TRBV7-6 to TRBJ2-1; 13 nucleotides line up with TRBD2. Losses at the gene ends were 1 base for V and 0 bases for J; bases not matched to a gene: 9. CDR1 and CDR2 from the germline V gene are SGHVS and FNYEAQ. The CDR3 is 20 residues long.

This rearrangement joins TRBV30 to TRBJ2-3, with 7 bases lining up with TRBD2. This CDR3 comprises 11 residues. From germline, CDR1 is GTSNPN and CDR2 SVGIG (reference sequence). The CDR3 spells CGRETGDTQYF. In nucleotides, the CDR3 is TGTGGGCGGGAGACGGGAGATACGCAGTATTTT.

J is TRBJ2-1 and V is TRBV4-1, with D perhaps being TRBD1 or TRBD2 (6 bases each). Germline CDR1 is MGHRA and CDR2 is YSYEKL. V was pared by 0 bases and J by 4 bases, with 22 bases between. The CDR3 contains 19 residues. CDR3 sequence reads: CASSQEMAGTTRLYNEQFF. In DNA, the CDR3 is TGCGCCAGCAGCCAAGAGATGGCGGGGACAACCAGATTATACAATGAGCAGTTCTTC.

The chain carries TRBV5-6 and TRBJ2-7; either TRBD1 or TRBD2 may supply D (5 bases each). The CDR3 totals 14 residues. The germline V gene has CDR1 SGHDT and CDR2 YYEEEE. Trimming left V 1 base short and J 2 bases short, with 10 bases between. Here the CDR3 reads CASSLLRGPYEQYF. The CDR3 DNA is TGTGCCAGCAGCTTGCTAAGGGGACCCTACGAGCAGTACTTC.

The V and J genes are TRBV7-2 and TRBJ2-1; unclear D gene. CDR3 length: 14 residues. V lost 4 bases, J lost 9 bases, and 16 bases lay in between. From germline, CDR1 is SGHTA and CDR2 FQGNSA. The CDR3 region has the DNA TGTGCCAGCAGCTCCCGGGTCTCTGGAACTGAGCAGTTCTTC. Encoded protein: CASSSRVSGTEQFF.

This clone appeared once. The rearrangement uses TRBV5-1 and TRBJ2-1; possibly TRBD2 for D (5 bases). The germline V gene encodes CDR1 SGHRS and CDR2 YFSETQ. The CDR3 has 15 amino acids. The V gene lost 1 base and the J gene lost 5 bases, with 13 bases spanning the gap. The CDR3 DNA reads as TGCGCCAGCAGCTTGATCGAGACTACCAACAATGAGCAGTTCTTC. Translation: CASSLIETTNNEQFF.

This clone has a handful of counts. The gene calls are TRBV18 and TRBJ1-2; D uncertain. CDR3 length: 11 amino acids. Germline CDR1 reads KGHSH; CDR2 reads LQKENI. Trimming shortened V by 2 bases and J by 8 bases, and 6 bases separated the two germline ends. CDR3 residues: CASSPEAGYTF. CDR3 sequence (DNA): TGTGCCAGCTCACCAGAAGCAGGCTACACCTTC. Complete variable domain (other parts from reference TRBV18 and TRBJ1-2): NAGVMQNPRHLVRRRGQEARLRCSPMKGHSHVYWYRQLPEEGLKFMVYLQKENIIDESGMPKERFSAEFPKEGPSILRIQQVVRGDSAAYFCASSPEAGYTFGSGTRLTVV.

The chain carries TRBV7-4 and TRBJ1-1; 8 bases map to TRBD1. With 1 base clipped from V and 4 bases from J, the junction kept 2 bases outside the gene matches. Germline CDR1 is SGHVT and CDR2 is SQSDAQ. The CDR3 has 14 amino acids. CDR3 residues: CASSLEGQGTEAFF. CDR3 nucleotide sequence: TGTGCCAGCAGCTTAGAAGGACAGGGCACTGAAGCTTTCTTT.

This chain connects TRBV15 to TRBJ2-4; 7 nucleotides align to TRBD1. CDR3 length equals 13 residues. V lost 8 bases and J lost 9; bases outside the gene matches: 10. Germline CDR1 and CDR2: LNHNV and YYDKDF (reference sequence). Here the CDR3 reads CATAGARGIIQYF. In DNA form, the CDR3 reads TGTGCCACCGCGGGCGCCAGGGGGATCATTCAGTACTTC.

This clone was found once. The chain couples TRBV4-2 to TRBJ1-2, with 8 bases fitting TRBD1. The germline CDR1 and CDR2 sequences are LGHNA and YNFKEQ. CDR3 size: 15 residues. V lost 1 base to trimming and J lost 2 bases; unmatched junction nucleotides: 3. The CDR3, as DNA: TGTGCCAGCAGCCAAGGGACAGGGAACAACTATGGCTACACCTTC. Its translation: CASSQGTGNNYGYTF.

This chain links TRBV19 with TRBJ1-2; D possibly corresponds to TRBD1 (5 bases). Germline assignment: CDR1 LNHDA and CDR2 SQIVND (reference sequence). V was pared by 4 bases and J by 3 bases, with 6 bases between. The CDR3 totals 12 residues. The DNA of the CDR3 is TGTGCCAGTAGTAGGACATACTATGGCTACACCTTC. It codes for CASSRTYYGYTF.

V and J are TRBV27 and TRBJ2-2; D call uncertain. This CDR3 spans 13 amino acids. Trimming took off 0 bases at V and 6 bases at J, with 5 bases between the two ends. Germline assignment: CDR1 MNHEY and CDR2 SMNVEV (reference sequence). CDR3 region: CASSLSMAGELFF. The CDR3 DNA reads as TGTGCCAGCAGTTTATCGATGGCCGGGGAGCTGTTTTTT.

This chain uses TRBV7-2 with TRBJ2-1, with D possibly being TRBD2 (5 bases). The ends were cut back, 3 bases at V and 5 bases at J, with 14 bases in the middle. The CDR3 is 15 residues long. Germline V gene data show CDR1 as SGHTA and CDR2 as FQGNSA. The CDR3 DNA is TGTGCCAGCAGCTTCCTAGGAGGTATCAACAATGAGCAGTTCTTC. Its translation is CASSFLGGINNEQFF.

The rearrangement links TRBV18 to TRBJ2-7, with a weak D call TRBD2 (6 bases). Trimming left V 2 bases short and J 0 bases short, with 14 bases between. CDR3 length: 16 amino acids. CDR1 and CDR2 from the germline V gene are KGHSH and LQKENI. CDR3 residues: CASSPGYGSNSYEQYF. CDR3 DNA: TGTGCCAGCTCACCAGGATACGGGAGTAACTCCTACGAGCAGTACTTC.

The CDR3 nucleotides read TGCGCCAGCAGCCTACAGACAGCCAACACTGAAGCTTTCTTT. This sequence encodes CASSLQTANTEAFF. The J gene is TRBJ1-1, the V gene TRBV5-1, with D possibly being TRBD1 (5 bases). Germline-derived CDR1 and CDR2 are SGHRS and YFSETQ. V was pared by 4 bases and J by 2 bases, with 12 bases between. The CDR3 is made up of 14 amino acids. The variable domain in full, with the rest retrieved from reference TRBV5-1 and TRBJ1-1, is KAGVTQTPRYLIKTRGQQVTLSCSPISGHRSVSWYQQTPGQGLQFLFEYFSETQRNKGNFPGRFSGRQFSNSRSEMNVSTLELGDSALYLCASSLQTANTEAFFGQGTRLTVV.

There are a few counts of this clone. This chain links TRBV19 with TRBJ1-6; D is uncertain. Trimming took 3 bases from V and 3 from J, leaving 12 bases between them. The CDR3 contains 16 residues. CDR1 and CDR2 (germline): LNHDA, SQIVND (reference sequence). This chain's CDR3 is CASSMIEGNYNSPLHF. The CDR3 region has the DNA TGTGCCAGTAGTATGATAGAGGGCAACTATAATTCACCCCTCCACTTT.

V and J are TRBV19 and TRBJ1-1, with D possibly being TRBD1 (6 bases). Germline CDR1 LNHDA, CDR2 SQIVND (reference sequence). V lost 4 bases and J 1 base, leaving 7 bases between the germline ends. The CDR3 consists of 13 residues. The CDR3 region has the DNA TGTGCCAGTAGTACGACAGGGAACACTGAAGCTTTCTTT. It encodes CASSTTGNTEAFF.

The chain couples TRBV7-3 to TRBJ1-1; 7 nucleotides align to TRBD1. CDR1 is SGHTA and CDR2 is FQGTGA in the germline V gene. This CDR3 contains 15 residues. V was pared by 4 bases and J by 8 bases, with 13 bases of the junction left unmatched. This chain's CDR3 is CASSYGHRGSFEAFF. The CDR3 region has the DNA TGTGCCAGCAGCTACGGCCACAGGGGTAGCTTCGAAGCTTTCTTT. Looking up the rest from reference TRBV7-3 and TRBJ1-1 gives the full variable domain: GAGVSQTPSNKVTEKGKYVELRCDPISGHTALYWYRQSLGQGPEFLIYFQGTGAADDSGLPNDRFFAVRPEGSVSTLKIQRTERGDSAVYLCASSYGHRGSFEAFFGQGTRLTVV.

This chain links TRBV30 with TRBJ1-1; D is uncertain. This CDR3 region has 13 residues. The V end was cut by 8 bases, the J end by 4 bases, with 17 bases between. Germline CDR1 and CDR2: GTSNPN and SVGIG (reference sequence). The CDR3 reads CARKSPKSTEAFF. For the CDR3, the DNA is TGTGCCAGAAAGTCCCCCAAGAGCACTGAAGCTTTCTTT.

V gene TRBV16 combines with J gene TRBJ2-3, with TRBD1 matching over 9 bases. The CDR3 spans 19 residues. Germline loops: CDR1 KGHSY, CDR2 FQNENV. Germline trimming cut 2 bases from V and 4 bases from J; bases unmatched to any gene: 16. The chain's CDR3 is CASSQPSEPVQGASDTQYF. In nucleotides, the CDR3 is TGTGCCAGCAGCCAACCCTCAGAGCCAGTACAGGGGGCATCAGATACGCAGTATTTT.